The 9 T cell receptor beta chains below come from one sample, sequenced in a study of T-cell reconstitution after alpha-beta-depleted transplantation in children. Unique molecular identifiers tagged the TCRbeta library. TCRdb re-analysed the PCR reads in MiXCR, keeping a single row per CDR3 protein. The table includes about 540,000 distinct CDR3 sequences, around 19% detected once. The source material was PBMCs from the stem cell graft donor, sampled from the stem cell graft. These receptors came from a human donor who donated a stem cell graft to a child with acute lymphoblastic leukemia.

The table lists this clonotype with a few counts. The chain is built from TRBV5-5 and TRBJ1-1; D is ambiguous. Trimming took off 3 bases at V and 4 bases at J, with 10 bases between the two ends. The CDR3 totals 13 residues. Looked up from germline, CDR1 is SGHKS and CDR2 is YYEKEE (reference sequence). The CDR3 DNA is TGTGCCAGCAGCTCTCTTACGGGCACTGAAGCTTTCTTT. Translating it yields CASSSLTGTEAFF.

The chain carries TRBV4-1 and TRBJ2-1; 7 nucleotides align to TRBD2. V lost 5 bases, J lost 7 bases, and 14 bases stayed unmatched. The germline CDR1 and CDR2 sequences are MGHRA and YSYEKL. The CDR3 loop spans 16 amino acids. DNA for the CDR3: TGCGCCAGCAGCTCGTGGGGCGGGAGAGTTCCGAATGAGCAGTTCTTC. Its protein product is CASSSWGGRVPNEQFF.

The J gene is TRBJ2-5, the V gene TRBV18; 8 nucleotides agree with TRBD1. CDR3 size: 16 residues. The germline gives CDR1 KGHSH, CDR2 LQKENI. V gave up 4 bases and J gave up 2 bases; unmatched junction bases: 9. Here the CDR3 reads CASSLSPGQAQETQYF. In DNA, the CDR3 is TGTGCCAGCTCACTTTCCCCGGGACAGGCTCAAGAGACCCAGTACTTC.

This clonotype came up a few times. V is TRBV11-1 and J is TRBJ1-2; 7 bases are shared with TRBD1. CDR3 length: 14 amino acids. Germline values: CDR1 SGHAT, CDR2 FQDESV (reference sequence). J lost 3 bases, V lost 5 bases, and 6 bases had no gene match. The CDR3 coding sequence is TGTGCCAGCAGCGCCGGACAGGTCTACTATGGCTACACCTTC. The encoded protein is CASSAGQVYYGYTF.

This clonotype was picked up a small number of times. The genes are TRBV5-1 and TRBJ2-3; D may correspond to TRBD1 or TRBD2 (5 bases each). CDR1 and CDR2 from the germline V gene are SGHRS and YFSETQ. There are 13 residues in the CDR3. Trimming pared 3 bases from V and 6 bases from J, leaving 11 bases between. For the CDR3, the DNA is TGCGCCAGCAGCTCCGGGACCCCGGATACGCAGTATTTT. Encoded protein: CASSSGTPDTQYF.

This chain connects TRBV27 to TRBJ1-5; tentative D call: TRBD1 (6 bases). CDR3 size: 14 residues. Per germline, CDR1 MNHEY and CDR2 SMNVEV (reference sequence). V was pared by 4 bases and J by 7 bases, with 14 bases between. CDR3 region: CASSSIQGKQPQHF. The CDR3 bases are TGTGCCAGCAGTTCAATACAGGGAAAGCAGCCCCAGCATTTT.

The gene calls are TRBV13 and TRBJ2-7; TRBD1 matches 8 bases. Germline V gene sequence: CDR1 PRHDT, CDR2 FYEKMQ (reference sequence). The CDR3 extends over 16 amino acids. The ends lost 5 bases at V and 2 bases at J; junction bases unmatched: 11. Written as DNA, the CDR3 is TGTGCCAGCAGCCGTACCTTCTCAGGGGGCACCTACGAGCAGTACTTC. As protein: CASSRTFSGGTYEQYF.

This clonotype was seen ten or more times. The V call is TRBV5-1, the J call TRBJ1-2, with D uncertain. The ends were cut back, 1 base at V and 2 bases at J, with 6 bases in the middle. The CDR3 length is 13 residues. Germline values: CDR1 SGHRS, CDR2 YFSETQ. CDR3 bases: TGCGCCAGCAGCTTGCACACCAACTATGGCTACACCTTC. It encodes CASSLHTNYGYTF.

The V gene is TRBV19, the J gene TRBJ2-3; 8 positions agree with TRBD2. Trimming removed 2 bases from V and 6 bases from J; junction bases left unmatched: 10. The CDR3 is 16 residues long. CDR1 is LNHDA, CDR2 SQIVND, per germline (reference sequence). The CDR3 protein is CASSIRGLAVLDTQYF. CDR3 DNA sequence: TGTGCCAGTAGTATACGAGGACTAGCCGTGTTGGATACGCAGTATTTT.